One sample yielded the 15 T cell receptor beta chains listed below, sequenced in a study of early T cells in non-severe SARS-CoV-2 infection. TCRdb processed the 5' RACE reads anew with MiXCR; each CDR3 protein has one entry. Of about 61,000 distinct CDR3 sequences listed, around 12% are singletons. The sequenced sample was whole blood, obtained at baseline. The origin of the receptors is an adult who was a healthcare worker with PCR-confirmed SARS-CoV-2 infection or an uninfected control (not recorded which). The donor label of this sample is uncertain.

This clonotype was found many times. The chain couples TRBV12-3 or TRBV12-4 to TRBJ1-5; D remains unclear. Trimming took off 3 bases at V and 5 bases at J, with 8 bases between the two ends. This CDR3 comprises 13 residues. Here the CDR3 DNA reads TGTGCCAGCAGTTTCTCAGATCATCAGCCCCAGCATTTT. It is translated as CASSFSDHQPQHF.

Only a few counts were recorded for this clonotype. The chain uses TRBV11-2 and TRBJ2-5; TRBD2 matches at 11 bases. Losses at the gene ends were 3 bases for V and 5 bases for J; bases not matched to a gene: 8. This CDR3 contains 16 residues. Germline V gene sequence: CDR1 SGHAT, CDR2 FQNNGV. This CDR3 reads CASSFRLAGTTETQYF. The CDR3 nucleotides are TGTGCCAGCAGCTTCCGACTAGCGGGGACTACCGAGACCCAGTACTTC.

Many counts were recorded for this clonotype. V usage is TRBV29-1 and J usage is TRBJ2-7; 10 bases line up with TRBD1. With V trimmed by 0 bases and J by 3 bases, 8 bases remained unmatched. The CDR3 runs to 16 residues. Germline assignment: CDR1 SQVTM and CDR2 ANQGSEA. CDR3 nucleotide sequence: TGCAGCGTTGAAGAATCAGGACAGGGGGTCAACTACGAGCAGTACGTC. Its translation: CSVEESGQGVNYEQYV.

This chain connects TRBV29-1 to TRBJ1-1; 11 bases line up with TRBD1. Germline lookup yields CDR1 SQVTM and CDR2 ANQGSEA. V shed 5 bases and J 8 bases; nucleotides not matched to a gene: 7. The CDR3 is 13 residues long. CDR3: CSVSPGTGGEAFF. The CDR3 nucleotides read TGCAGCGTTTCCCCTGGGACAGGGGGAGAAGCTTTCTTT.

This clonotype occurred a few times. The rearrangement joins TRBV28 to TRBJ2-2; tentative D call: TRBD1 (5 bases). Germline values: CDR1 MDHEN, CDR2 SYDVKM. This CDR3 has 16 amino acids. Trimming removed 1 base from V and 3 bases from J, with 12 bases in between. The CDR3 protein is CASSLSPTEDTGELFF. The CDR3 DNA follows: TGTGCCAGCAGTTTATCCCCGACAGAGGACACCGGGGAGCTGTTTTTT.

This chain joins TRBV3-1 and TRBJ1-1; 8 bases line up with TRBD1. Trimming cost V 6 bases and J 5 bases; bases outside gene matches: 2. This CDR3 region has 12 residues. Per the germline V gene, CDR1 is LGHDT and CDR2 is YNNKEL (reference sequence). The CDR3, as DNA: TGTGCCAGCAGAGACAGGGGTACTGAAGCTTTCTTT. Protein product: CASRDRGTEAFF.

This clonotype was counted ten times or more. This chain uses TRBV25-1 with TRBJ2-3; 9 bases are a match to TRBD2. The CDR3 has 16 residues. Germline V lookup: CDR1 MGHDK, CDR2 SYGVNS. V gave up 6 bases and J gave up 3 bases; unmatched junction bases: 10. Here the CDR3 reads CASRPLAGGPTDTQYF. The CDR3 coding sequence is TGTGCCAGCAGGCCCCTGGCGGGGGGGCCGACAGATACGCAGTATTTT.

This chain joins TRBV6-5 and TRBJ1-4; D gene uncertain. There are 13 residues in the CDR3. The V end lost 4 bases, the J end lost 8 bases, and 11 bases lay between the germline ends. Germline V gene sequence: CDR1 MNHEY, CDR2 SVGAGI. CDR3 DNA sequence: TGTGCCAGCAGTTTCTATACACGGGAAAAACTGTTTTTT. As protein: CASSFYTREKLFF.

There are a few counts of this clonotype. The V and J genes are TRBV9 and TRBJ1-2; unclear D gene. CDR3 size: 12 residues. Germline CDR1 reads SGDLS; CDR2 reads YYNGEE. V lost 7 bases to trimming and J lost 5 bases, with 12 bases between them. The CDR3 DNA reads as TGTGCCAGCTCTCCATTCTATTATGGCTACACCTTC. As protein: CASSPFYYGYTF.

This clonotype was seen ten or more times. The rearrangement joins TRBV7-3 to TRBJ2-1; possibly TRBD1 for D (8 bases). CDR3 size: 15 residues. Trimming removed 5 bases at V and 4 bases at J, with 15 bases between. The germline V gene encodes CDR1 SGHTA and CDR2 FQGTGA. In DNA, the CDR3 is TGTGCCAGCAGCCGAACAGGGGGGGCATACAATGAGCAGTTCTTC. It specifies CASSRTGGAYNEQFF.

This clonotype has a count of ten or more. The chain combines TRBV29-1 with TRBJ2-2, with D perhaps matching TRBD1 or TRBD2 (5 bases each). V was cut by 4 bases and J by 2 bases, with 11 bases left in between. Germline V CDR1 and CDR2: SQVTM, ANQGSEA. The CDR3 covers 14 residues. The CDR3: CSVARGANTGELFF. Written as DNA, the CDR3 is TGCAGCGTTGCACGGGGCGCAAACACCGGGGAGCTGTTTTTT.

This clonotype was detected only a few times. The genes are TRBV12-3 or TRBV12-4 and TRBJ2-1; no clear D gene. V was pared by 11 bases and J by 9 bases, with 26 bases between. The CDR3 covers 15 residues. The chain's CDR3 is CALYEVVAGRIEQFF. The DNA for the CDR3 is TGTGCCCTATACGAGGTGGTGGCAGGCCGGATTGAGCAGTTCTTC.

V and J are TRBV28 and TRBJ1-5, with D uncertain. The V gene's germline CDR1 is MDHEN and CDR2 SYDVKM. The CDR3 length is 12 residues. Trimming took off 2 bases at V and 8 bases at J, with 7 bases between the two ends. The CDR3 region has the DNA TGTGCCAGCAGTTTAGGTCTTAAGCCCCAGCATTTT. Translated: CASSLGLKPQHF.

This clonotype has more than one count but fewer than ten. The chain joins TRBV10-3 to TRBJ2-5; D may match TRBD1 or TRBD2 (5 bases each). CDR1 is ENHRY, CDR2 SYGVKD, per germline. V lost 6 bases and J 5 bases, leaving 13 bases between the germline ends. This CDR3 spans 13 amino acids. The CDR3 sequence: CAISGHEGETQYF. The CDR3 coding sequence is TGTGCCATCAGCGGACACGAGGGCGAGACCCAGTACTTC.

This clonotype appeared a few times. The chain recombines TRBV3-1 with TRBJ2-5; TRBD2 matches at 9 bases. Per germline, CDR1 LGHDT and CDR2 YNNKEL (reference sequence). Trimming cost V 3 bases and J 0 bases; bases outside gene matches: 8. This CDR3 spans 17 amino acids. The CDR3, as DNA: TGTGCCAGCAGCCACCCTAGCGGGGAGCCGTACCAAGAGACCCAGTACTTC. It encodes CASSHPSGEPYQETQYF.